The table lists the clone carrying this T cell receptor beta chain with many counts. The data belong to a study of human T cells and chemical hapten exposure. One entry per CDR3 protein results from TCRdb running MiXCR on the RACE reads. In the table there are some 65,000 distinct CDR3 sequences, approximately 6.5% of which are singletons. Sample time point: healthy volunteer bleed at 6 weeks. It was unfractionated whole blood from which total RNA was extracted. The source of this sequence is a female donor in good health. Some clones in this sample may be carry-over from other donors' samples. The sample was whole blood.

CDR3 in amino acids: CASRRDRDLIQYF. The DNA for the CDR3 is TGTGCCAGCAGAAGGGACAGAGATTTAATTCAGTACTTC. V and J are TRBV2 and TRBJ2-4; TRBD1 agrees at 7 bases. Germline CDR1 and CDR2: SNHLY and FYNNEI. Trimming cost V 6 bases and J 10 bases; bases outside gene matches: 9. The CDR3 runs to 13 residues.